This T cell receptor (beta chain) appears in the sequencing data of a study of T cells in Graves' hyperthyroidism and ophthalmopathy (dated by TCRdb to between 2018 and 2021). Some background on the complete study: Peripheral blood samples were taken at the time of initial diagnosis, prior to any treatment. An independent validation cohort of under 20 hyperthyroidism patients and approximately 15 patients who later progressed to ophthalmopathy tested prospective prediction of ophthalmopathy. The paper reports TCR Vbeta CDR3 sequencing of roughly 140 peripheral blood samples: under 45 ophthalmopathy, roughly 80 hyperthyroidism and about 17 progressor patients. In addition, the study compared T-cell repertoires in thyroid tissue and in blood from roughly six Graves' hyperthyroidism patients. TCR V-J signatures able to tell the groups apart were searched for in a discovery cohort of more than 90 patients, of whom fewer than 45 had Graves' ophthalmopathy and about 60 had stable Graves' hyperthyroidism. After blood sampling, hyperthyroidism patients were treated with methimazole at a starting dose of 30 mg daily, and ophthalmopathy patients were treated with high-dose intravenous methylprednisolone. The roughly 91 discovery patients were randomly divided into training and test sets at a 7:3 ratio.

Results the study describes overall, beyond this receptor: Blood samples also contained most of the expanded thyroid clonotypes (frequency above 0.001), which suggests that blood repertoires may reflect thyroid immune responses. A 13 V-J signature model separated ophthalmopathy from stable hyperthyroidism, with around 91% sensitivity and roughly 84% specificity in cross-validation and 80%/75% in testing. During validation, the model predicted progression to ophthalmopathy a median of about 5.9 months ahead of onset, with 70.59% sensitivity and less than 85% specificity. No statistical method was used to fix the sample size in advance, and group allocation was not hidden from the investigators.

Amplification of TCR beta CDR3 regions was carried out from RNA transcripts. The first round of RT-PCR for the TCR CDR3 was performed with the HTBI primer set and the Qiagen OneStep RT-PCR kit. The libraries were constructed in a second round of multiplex PCR and then size-selected and purified. Sequencing of the libraries was done on an Illumina HiSeq2000 using paired-end 100 bp reads. The study's processing was this. SOAPnuke was used to process the raw data, with reads discarded if the reads contained adapters or uncalled bases, had a mean Phred below 15, or lacked an exact constant-primer or identifier match. COPE v1.2.5 was used to merge high-quality paired reads, and clonotypes were defined as unique nucleotide sequences. Clonotypes were aligned to IMGT TRBV, TRBD and TRBJ reference segments using MiTCR v1.1. Only V-J combinations with frequency above 0.0001, covering about 99% of repertoires, were analysed. A TCS score was defined as the ratio between F50 (clonal expansion) and ExV (chaos), using BLOSUM62-based TCRdist between CDR3 peptides within each V-J. Welch's t-statistics and random forest reduced 450 to 600 V-J features to 13, which were used in a naive Bayes classifier (R e1071). The raw public reads went through TCRdb reprocessing: fastp at Q25, MiXCR clone calling, in-frame beta chains kept. Under each unique CDR3 protein, matching rows form one entry showing the most common genes and DNA. In this record, the V and J calls reflect TCRdb's handling and not the investigators' own analysis. Counted in this sample were 200,000 to 300,000 distinct CDR3 sequences; about 25% of them appeared once. Of the sample, 35% to 40% is held by the ten largest clones.

This clonotype has a count of ten or more. Its antigen specificity is not known. Within one base of it there is no much larger clone, and no base qualities were kept. The junction carries 15 bases between V and J, which are trimmed by 2 bases and 4 bases respectively. The germline V gene sets CDR1 to SGHTA and CDR2 to FQGTGA. Including the terminal cysteine and phenylalanine, the CDR3 comprises 15 residues. Of the read, only the CDR3 DNA is kept; its 45 bases are in frame from base 1. Moderately to severely active disease, a Clinical Activity Score of at least 3, a NOSPECS grade of at least 4, and a duration under 3 months were present in ophthalmopathy patients. The study excluded patients with uncontrolled infections, other autoimmune diseases, pregnancy or lactation. Diagnoses relied on clinical symptoms, serum thyroxine and TRAb, thyroid ultrasound and orbital computed tomography. PBMCs were separated from roughly 10 ml of fresh peripheral blood using Ficoll-Paque density gradient centrifugation. Total RNA was extracted using Trizol reagent, and RNA quality was assessed on an Agilent 2100 Bioanalyzer.

The clonotype was recovered from a woman aged 40 to 50 with Graves' ophthalmopathy. The chain couples TRBV7-3 to TRBJ2-7; TRBD1 is possibly the D segment (7 matching bases). Sequencing was performed on blood. The nucleotide sequence reads as follows: TGTGCCAGCAGCTTAGGTGGAGGGGGCAAGTACGAGCAGTACTTC. Translated, this is CASSLGGGGKYEQYF.